This TCR beta chain came from a study of OX40 agonist ivuxolimab in advanced cancers. For the study at large: Partial response was recorded in three patients: one hepatocellular carcinoma and two cutaneous melanoma cases. Findings and caveats of the study: Clones of CD4+ and CD8+ blood T cells grew by week 6 at doses of 0.1 to 3.0 mg/kg. CD8+ T cells showed, on average, more clonal expansion than CD4+ cells.

Sequencing used immunoSEQ multiplex PCR; TCRdb keeps in-frame clones, though not all of them. The table has about 64,000 clones, approximately 78% seen once. With respect to this clone: Its target is unknown.

CDR1 and CDR2 from the germline V gene are SGDLS and YYNGEE. The CDR3 runs 15 residues. Trimming took off 2 bases at V and 6 bases at J, with 17 bases between the two ends. The chain joins TRBV9 to TRBJ1-2, with D possibly being TRBD1 (5 bases). The clonotype comes from an adult with an advanced solid tumor such as melanoma, head and neck, liver or kidney cancer. The sequences come from CD4+ or CD8+ T cells sorted from blood, collected in a trial of the OX40 agonist ivuxolimab. The CDR3 is CASSVDPGQDHGYTF. CDR3 nucleotide sequence: TGTGCCAGCAGCGTGGACCCAGGGCAGGATCATGGCTACACCTTC.